Following are 29 T cell receptor beta chains from one sample sequenced in a study of long-term antiretroviral therapy in people with HIV. The immunoSEQ assay was v3.0, run at survey level. Assay: immunoSEQ multiplex PCR; the TCRdb copy retains only in-frame clones and omits some. The sample has under 50,000 clones; 85% to 90% are singletons. The input for sequencing was unsorted PBMCs, taken 3.1 years after starting antiretroviral therapy. Receptors originate from a woman aged 50 to 60 with HIV.

The chain carries TRBV6-1 and TRBJ1-6; D is ambiguous. This CDR3 is built from 15 residues. Germline CDR1 MNHNS, CDR2 SASEGT. V was clipped by 4 bases and J by 7 bases, with 14 bases between them. The CDR3 region is CASSVNRLPNSPLHF. In DNA form, the CDR3 reads TGTGCCAGCAGTGTCAACCGACTCCCGAATTCACCCCTCCACTTT.

CDR3 region: CASSLYARGIGNQPQHF. In DNA, the CDR3 is TGTGCCAGTAGTCTCTACGCCAGGGGAATTGGCAATCAGCCCCAGCATTTT. The chain combines TRBV19 with TRBJ1-5, with D tentatively TRBD1 (6 bases). The germline V and J ends were trimmed by 5 bases and 2 bases, with 19 bases remaining between them. The CDR3 runs to 17 residues. Germline V lookup: CDR1 LNHDA, CDR2 SQIVND (reference sequence).

This chain links TRBV27 with TRBJ2-1, with a tentative D call TRBD2 (6 bases). V dropped 1 base and J dropped 7 bases, with 8 bases sitting between them. Germline loops: CDR1 MNHEY, CDR2 SMNVEV (reference sequence). There are 13 residues in the CDR3. CDR3 protein: CASSLLGGNEQFF. The CDR3 DNA reads as TGTGCCAGCAGTTTATTGGGGGGAAATGAGCAGTTCTTC.

V usage is TRBV11-3 and J usage is TRBJ2-3; the match to TRBD2 covers 7 bases. CDR3 length: 16 amino acids. The V segment lost 5 bases and the J segment 0 bases; nucleotides outside the gene matches: 8. Germline values: CDR1 SGHNT, CDR2 YENEEA. The CDR3 DNA is TGTGCCAGCAGCGAGAGAGCGGGAAAAAGCACAGATACGCAGTATTTT. As protein: CASSERAGKSTDTQYF.

This sequence joins TRBV7-9 and TRBJ2-1, with 13 bases aligning to TRBD2. The length of the CDR3 is 15 residues. The germline V gene encodes CDR1 SEHNR and CDR2 FQNEAQ (reference sequence). V lost 7 bases, J lost 7 bases, and 7 bases stayed unmatched. The CDR3 region has the DNA TGTGCCAGCACCTGGACTAGCGGGGGTAGGAATGAGCAGTTCTTC. Protein: CASTWTSGGRNEQFF.

Here the CDR3 reads CASSPGSAGKTGELFF. The CDR3 region has the DNA TGTGCCAGCAGCCCAGGGTCAGCGGGGAAGACCGGGGAGCTGTTTTTT. This chain links TRBV7-2 with TRBJ2-2; TRBD2 aligns across 7 bases. With 5 bases clipped from V and 5 bases from J, the junction kept 11 bases outside the gene matches. The CDR3 is 16 residues long. Germline V gene sequence: CDR1 SGHTA, CDR2 FQGNSA.

The rearrangement links TRBV5-5 to TRBJ2-3; no definite D call. Looked up from germline, CDR1 is SGHKS and CDR2 is YYEKEE (reference sequence). This CDR3 region has 16 residues. Trimming shortened V by 0 bases and J by 0 bases, and 11 bases separated the two germline ends. The DNA for the CDR3 is TGTGCCAGCAGCTTGGATACCGGGCCTAGCACAGATACGCAGTATTTT. Translating it yields CASSLDTGPSTDTQYF.

This clone was recorded once. This chain links TRBV5-1 with TRBJ2-7; TRBD2 aligns across 10 bases. Germline V gives CDR1 SGHRS, CDR2 YFSETQ. The V gene end was trimmed by 4 bases and the J gene end by 0 bases; junction bases not matched to a gene: 4. The CDR3 has 15 residues. The CDR3 DNA sequence: TGCGCCAGCAGCCCTAGCGGGGGTAGCTCCTACGAGCAGTACTTC. It yields the protein CASSPSGGSSYEQYF.

V gene TRBV6-5 combines with J gene TRBJ1-1; D is perhaps TRBD1 (6 bases). The germline gives CDR1 MNHEY, CDR2 SVGAGI. Trimming took 0 bases from V and 6 from J, leaving 17 bases between them. The CDR3 length is 16 residues. The CDR3 DNA is TGTGCCAGCAGTTACTCGAGCGCGGGGGGCAGCCCTGAAGCTTTCTTT. Translating gives CASSYSSAGGSPEAFF.

This clone was counted once. The gene calls are TRBV11-1 and TRBJ1-1; TRBD1 matches at 7 bases. After removal of 5 bases from V and 5 bases from J, the junction contained 11 bases not matched to a gene. Looked up from germline, CDR1 is SGHAT and CDR2 is FQDESV (reference sequence). The CDR3 covers 15 residues. The CDR3 loop is CASSPGTGVRTEAFF. In DNA, the CDR3 is TGTGCCAGCAGCCCCGGAACAGGGGTACGTACTGAAGCTTTCTTT.

The V call is TRBV18, the J call TRBJ1-6; D gene ambiguous. The CDR3 totals 16 residues. Germline loops: CDR1 KGHSH, CDR2 LQKENI. Deletions cut 3 bases from V and 0 bases from J, with 9 bases between. CDR3 protein: CASSPVKSSYNSPLHF. CDR3 nucleotides: TGTGCCAGCTCACCGGTCAAGAGCTCCTATAATTCACCCCTCCACTTT.

This chain links TRBV4-3 with TRBJ1-6, with D maybe TRBD1 (5 bases). The germline V gene encodes CDR1 LGHNA and CDR2 YSLEER. V shed 0 bases and J shed 0 bases, with 18 bases lying between them. The CDR3 is 20 amino acids. This CDR3 reads CASSQDPSGGGSSYNSPLHF. The CDR3 bases are TGCGCCAGCAGCCAAGATCCCTCCGGGGGGGGAAGCTCCTATAATTCACCCCTCCACTTT.

This sequence joins TRBV7-2 and TRBJ2-3; D remains unclear. The CDR3 length is 12 residues. V lost 3 bases and J 2 bases, leaving 3 bases between the germline ends. Germline assignment: CDR1 SGHTA and CDR2 FQGNSA. This CDR3 is CASSLATDTQYF. CDR3 DNA: TGTGCCAGCAGCTTGGCCACAGATACGCAGTATTTT.

The chain couples TRBV19 to TRBJ1-4, with a weak D call TRBD1 (5 bases). The V gene's germline CDR1 is LNHDA and CDR2 SQIVND (reference sequence). V was trimmed by 9 bases and J by 7 bases, leaving 18 bases between them. This CDR3 spans 14 amino acids. The CDR3 sequence: CASSYGGLGEKLFF. The CDR3 DNA reads as TGTGCCAGCTCGTACGGGGGGTTGGGTGAAAAACTGTTTTTT.

The rearrangement uses TRBV15 and TRBJ2-7, with D unresolved. The V end lost 4 bases, the J end lost 0 bases, and 19 bases lay between the germline ends. The germline CDR1 and CDR2 sequences are LNHNV and YYDKDF (reference sequence). The CDR3 runs 17 residues. The CDR3 sequence is CATSTSNQPQSSYEQYF. CDR3 sequence (DNA): TGTGCCACCAGCACGTCCAACCAACCCCAGAGCTCCTACGAGCAGTACTTC.

The chain has TRBV7-9 and TRBJ1-1; D is undetermined. The germline CDR1 and CDR2 sequences are SEHNR and FQNEAQ (reference sequence). The V gene lost 5 bases and the J gene lost 4 bases, with 8 bases spanning the gap. The length of the CDR3 is 12 residues. The CDR3 DNA follows: TGTGCCAGCAGCGGGCTCTCCACTGAAGCTTTCTTT. It is translated as CASSGLSTEAFF.

J is TRBJ1-2 and V is TRBV14, with TRBD1 matching 8 bases. In germline, CDR1 is SGHDN, CDR2 FVKESK. V shed 6 bases and J 4 bases; nucleotides not matched to a gene: 7. The CDR3 is made up of 14 amino acids. CDR3 DNA sequence: TGTGCCAGCAGACCGGCGACAGGGGTCTATGGCTACACCTTC. Amino acid sequence: CASRPATGVYGYTF.

This chain links TRBV28 with TRBJ1-5; 8 bases align to TRBD1. The CDR3 is 18 amino acids. The V segment lost 6 bases and the J segment 0 bases; nucleotides outside the gene matches: 13. Germline CDR1 reads MDHEN; CDR2 reads SYDVKM. The CDR3, as DNA: TGTGCCAGCAGCCAGACAGGGGTCTCCTATAGTAGCAATCAGCCCCAGCATTTT. It codes for CASSQTGVSYSSNQPQHF. Full variable domain (rest looked up from reference TRBV28 and TRBJ1-5): DVKVTQSSRYLVKRTGEKVFLECVQDMDHENMFWYRQDPGLGLRLIYFSYDVKMKEKGDIPEGYSVSREKKERFSLILESASTNQTSMYLCASSQTGVSYSSNQPQHFGDGTRLSIL.

The chain uses TRBV6-4 and TRBJ2-2; the match to TRBD1 covers 11 bases. CDR3 length: 15 amino acids. Germline CDR1 is MRHNA and CDR2 is SNTAGT. V lost 2 bases to trimming and J lost 5 bases; unmatched junction nucleotides: 1. In nucleotides, the CDR3 is TGTGCCAGCAGTGACGGGACAGGGGGGACCGGGGAGCTGTTTTTT. Its translation: CASSDGTGGTGELFF.

The table lists this clone with a count of one. The chain links TRBV10-3 to TRBJ2-7; 8 nucleotides match TRBD2. With V trimmed by 6 bases and J by 3 bases, 10 bases remained unmatched. CDR1 is ENHRY, CDR2 SYGVKD, per germline. The CDR3 sequence is 15 residues long. The CDR3 protein is CAIREKAGGDYEQYF. DNA of the CDR3: TGTGCCATCAGGGAGAAAGCCGGGGGGGACTACGAGCAGTACTTC.

The chain combines TRBV9 with TRBJ2-3; a weak D match, TRBD2 (5 bases). This CDR3 has 15 residues. Germline-derived CDR1 and CDR2 are SGDLS and YYNGEE. V lost 3 bases and J lost 2, with 13 bases in between. Here the CDR3 reads CASSALALPTDTQYF. CDR3 DNA: TGTGCCAGCAGCGCTCTAGCCCTTCCCACAGATACGCAGTATTTT.

The chain has TRBV7-6 and TRBJ2-2, with 8 bases matching TRBD1. Looked up from germline, CDR1 is SGHVS and CDR2 is FNYEAQ. CDR3 length: 15 amino acids. The ends lost 5 bases at V and 4 bases at J; junction bases unmatched: 6. The CDR3 spells CASSETGGSTGELFF. CDR3 nucleotide sequence: TGTGCCAGCAGCGAAACAGGGGGAAGCACCGGGGAGCTGTTTTTT.

This chain uses TRBV18 with TRBJ1-5, with a possible D match to TRBD1 (5 bases). CDR1 is KGHSH, CDR2 LQKENI, per germline. This CDR3 is 14 amino acids long. V dropped 5 bases and J dropped 7 bases, with 15 bases sitting between them. Here the CDR3 DNA reads TGTGCCAGCTCAAGGGAGCCGGGGGGACAGCCCCAGCATTTT. Translation: CASSREPGGQPQHF. Together with reference TRBV18 and TRBJ1-5, the CDR3 gives the full variable domain: NAGVMQNPRHLVRRRGQEARLRCSPMKGHSHVYWYRQLPEEGLKFMVYLQKENIIDESGMPKERFSAEFPKEGPSILRIQQVVRGDSAAYFCASSREPGGQPQHFGDGTRLSIL.

Notes on this clone: Other DNA sequences in the same sample also yield this CDR3. The J gene is TRBJ2-1, the V gene TRBV29-1, with a possible D match to TRBD2 (5 bases). V lost 1 base to trimming and J lost 7 bases, with 8 bases between them. The CDR3 has 12 amino acids. Germline V gene data show CDR1 as SQVTM and CDR2 as ANQGSEA. Written as DNA, the CDR3 is TGCAGCGTTGAAGGCGGCGGGAATGAGCAGTTCTTC. This sequence encodes CSVEGGGNEQFF.

CDR3 DNA sequence: TGTGCCAGCAGTGCGGTCAGCTACGAGCAGTACTTC. Translation: CASSAVSYEQYF. This chain joins TRBV6-1 and TRBJ2-7; unclear D gene. V lost 4 bases to trimming and J lost 3 bases, with 7 bases between them. Germline values: CDR1 MNHNS, CDR2 SASEGT. CDR3 length equals 12 residues.

This chain's CDR3 is CASSFSYRGEQYF. In DNA form, the CDR3 reads TGTGCCAGCAGCTTCTCTTACAGGGGCGAGCAGTACTTC. The chain joins TRBV11-2 to TRBJ2-7; 7 nucleotides match TRBD1. CDR1 is SGHAT, CDR2 FQNNGV, per germline. The CDR3 sequence is 13 residues long. The J segment lost 6 bases and the V segment lost 3 bases, leaving 5 bases of the junction unmatched.

The chain couples TRBV7-2 to TRBJ2-3, with D unclear. V gave up 4 bases and J gave up 7 bases, with 6 bases separating them. CDR1 is SGHTA and CDR2 is FQGNSA in the germline V gene. This CDR3 comprises 11 residues. The CDR3 protein is CASSWAHTQYF. Written as DNA, the CDR3 is TGTGCCAGCAGCTGGGCCCATACGCAGTATTTT.

This chain links TRBV10-3 with TRBJ2-7; TRBD1 agrees at 10 bases. This CDR3 spans 15 amino acids. The V gene's germline CDR1 is ENHRY and CDR2 SYGVKD. V was pared by 5 bases and J by 2 bases, with 6 bases of the junction left unmatched. Here the CDR3 DNA reads TGTGCCATCAGTAGTACCGGGACAGGGGCCTACGAGCAGTACTTC. Amino acid sequence: CAISSTGTGAYEQYF.

This clone was seen a single time. In DNA, the CDR3 is TGCGCCAGCAGCTTATGGACAGGGGGTGATTACGAGCAGTACTTC. Protein product: CASSLWTGGDYEQYF. The chain is built from TRBV5-1 and TRBJ2-7; the match to TRBD1 covers 10 bases. The CDR3 spans 15 residues. Germline V lookup: CDR1 SGHRS, CDR2 YFSETQ. V dropped 2 bases and J dropped 4; count of bases not matched to a gene: 6.